Listed below are T cell receptor beta chains from one sample, sequenced in a study of a mutant IDH1 vaccine in newly diagnosed glioma. Antigens of these TCRs are unknown. Only in-frame clones appear in the TCRdb table, and some are missing; sequencing was by immunoSEQ multiplex PCR. The table includes about 36,000 clones, approximately 80% detected once. Specimen: peripheral blood mononuclear cells (PBMCs), collected from a glioma patient whose treatment included an IDH1 peptide vaccine. These receptors originate from a woman aged 30 to 39 with glioma. Some clones in this sample may be carry-over from other donors' samples. CDR3s include the opening cysteine and the closing phenylalanine or tryptophan. Fields, in order: D gene, clone size, V gene, J gene, CDR3 length, CDR3 DNA, CDR3 protein. D genes are given only for firm matches. A clone size is listed for some rows: how often the clone was seen (once, few, many), or a class if it is expanded.

d_call: -; clone_size: medium-sized; v_call: TRBV11-2; j_call: TRBJ1-4; cdr3_length: 14; cdr3_nt: TGTGCCAGCAGCTCCGGGTCCCAGGGGGAAAAACTGTTTTTT; cdr3_aa: CASSSGSQGEKLFF
d_call: -; clone_size: -; v_call: TRBV21-1; j_call: TRBJ2-3; cdr3_length: 15; cdr3_nt: TGTGCCAGCAGCAAAGGGCCGGGCGGCCCAGATACGCAGTATTTT; cdr3_aa: CASSKGPGGPDTQYF
d_call: -; clone_size: -; v_call: TRBV6-1; j_call: TRBJ2-7; cdr3_length: 14; cdr3_nt: TGTGCCAGCAGTGAAGGGGATGGGGGGTCAGAGCAGTACTTC; cdr3_aa: CASSEGDGGSEQYF
d_call: -; clone_size: -; v_call: TRBV7-3; j_call: TRBJ2-2; cdr3_length: 15; cdr3_nt: TGTGCCAGCAGCTTAGTCCACAGGGATGGCGGGGAGCTGTTTTTT; cdr3_aa: CASSLVHRDGGELFF
d_call: -; clone_size: -; v_call: TRBV13; j_call: TRBJ2-1; cdr3_length: 15; cdr3_nt: TGTGCCAGCAGCCGCGCGGGGAGCCCTTACAATGAGCAGTTCTTC; cdr3_aa: CASSRAGSPYNEQFF
d_call: -; clone_size: -; v_call: TRBV21-1; j_call: TRBJ2-7; cdr3_length: 18; cdr3_nt: TGTGCCAGCAGCAAAGCGCGCAGGGGGCGTTTAAGACATTACGAGCAGTACTTC; cdr3_aa: CASSKARRGRLRHYEQYF
d_call: -; clone_size: -; v_call: TRBV4-1; j_call: TRBJ1-1; cdr3_length: 13; cdr3_nt: TGCGCCAGCAGCCAAGACAGACGGAGTGAAGCTTTCTTT; cdr3_aa: CASSQDRRSEAFF
d_call: -; clone_size: -; v_call: TRBV11-2; j_call: TRBJ1-4; cdr3_length: 15; cdr3_nt: TGTGCCAGCAGCTTAGGCCGAGCAACTAATGAAAAACTGTTTTTT; cdr3_aa: CASSLGRATNEKLFF
d_call: -; clone_size: -; v_call: TRBV6-5; j_call: TRBJ1-5; cdr3_length: 15; cdr3_nt: TGTGCCAGCAGTTACTCGATCGGTGGCAATCAGCCCCAGCATTTT; cdr3_aa: CASSYSIGGNQPQHF
d_call: -; clone_size: -; v_call: TRBV6-1; j_call: TRBJ2-3; cdr3_length: 14; cdr3_nt: TGTGCCAGCAGCGCCCAACAGGGGAGGGATACGCAGTATTTT; cdr3_aa: CASSAQQGRDTQYF
d_call: -; clone_size: -; v_call: TRBV5-1; j_call: TRBJ1-4; cdr3_length: 14; cdr3_nt: TGCGCCAGCAGCTCCCCGGCAACTAATGAAAAACTGTTTTTT; cdr3_aa: CASSSPATNEKLFF
d_call: -; clone_size: -; v_call: TRBV21-1; j_call: TRBJ1-4; cdr3_length: 14; cdr3_nt: TGTGCCAGCAGCAAACTTGCGGGAAATGAAAAACTGTTTTTT; cdr3_aa: CASSKLAGNEKLFF